The 11 T cell receptor beta chains reported below all come from one sample, sequenced in a study of control samples from healthy donors and cancer patients (dated by TCRdb to 2020 to 2022). Receptor libraries were prepared by the immunoSEQ multiplex PCR assay. In TCRdb, the immuneACCESS table is reduced to in-frame sequences with V and J assigned. These tables do not hold every clone; where another copy was compared, an unresolved V gene accounts for under half, and the others remain unexplained. Here the sample has around 130,000 clones; around 93% occur a single time. The ten most abundant clones make up approximately 8.6% of the sample. The sequencing sample was made of blood. The receptors were gathered from a man aged 18 to 30 in good health.

The V call is TRBV7-6, the J call TRBJ1-2; TRBD1 is a possible D gene (5 bases). V lost 5 bases and J 3 bases, leaving 10 bases between the germline ends. CDR3 length equals 13 residues. Germline lookup yields CDR1 SGHVS and CDR2 FNYEAQ. The DNA of the CDR3 is TGTGCCAGCAGCGAGGGGCGGCACTATGGCTACACCTTC. Its translation: CASSEGRHYGYTF.

Here the CDR3 reads CASSEGLLEQYF. Written as DNA, the CDR3 is TGTGCCAGCAGTGAGGGACTATTAGAGCAGTACTTC. The chain carries TRBV2 and TRBJ2-7; the match to TRBD2 covers 7 bases. The length of the CDR3 is 12 residues. Germline CDR1 is SNHLY and CDR2 is FYNNEI. V dropped 3 bases and J dropped 7; count of bases not matched to a gene: 3.

The gene calls are TRBV10-3 and TRBJ1-5; 8 bases match TRBD1. The V gene's germline CDR1 is ENHRY and CDR2 SYGVKD. Losses at the gene ends were 0 bases for V and 2 bases for J; bases not matched to a gene: 0. The CDR3 has 15 amino acids. The DNA of the CDR3 is TGTGCCATCAGTGAGTCGGGACAGGGCAATCAGCCCCAGCATTTT. This codes for CAISESGQGNQPQHF.

This clone was seen a few times. The chain carries TRBV6-6 and TRBJ1-5; 10 nucleotides align to TRBD1. Losses at the gene ends were 5 bases for V and 7 bases for J; bases not matched to a gene: 5. The CDR3 is 14 residues long. Germline loops: CDR1 MNHNY, CDR2 SVGAGI (reference sequence). CDR3 coding DNA: TGTGCCAGCAGTCGACAGGGGGCCAACCAGCCCCAGCATTTT. It is translated as CASSRQGANQPQHF.

This chain joins TRBV6-5 and TRBJ2-7; 11 nucleotides match TRBD1. The CDR3 covers 15 residues. V gave up 0 bases and J gave up 6 bases; unmatched junction bases: 4. Germline V gene lookup returns CDR1 MNHEY and CDR2 SVGAGI. This CDR3 reads CASSYSWTGGGEQYF. As DNA, the CDR3 is TGTGCCAGCAGTTACTCATGGACAGGGGGCGGCGAGCAGTACTTC.

V is TRBV19 and J is TRBJ1-2; possibly TRBD1 for D (5 bases). Trimming shortened V by 5 bases and J by 6 bases, and 13 bases separated the two germline ends. The germline gives CDR1 LNHDA, CDR2 SQIVND (reference sequence). The CDR3 has 13 residues. CDR3 coding DNA: TGTGCCAGTAGTCTCCGGGACGAGGATGGCTACACCTTC. Its protein product is CASSLRDEDGYTF.

The genes are TRBV4-1 and TRBJ1-2, with 9 nucleotides matching TRBD1. CDR1 MGHRA and CDR2 YSYEKL come from the germline V gene. There are 18 residues in the CDR3. Trimming removed 4 bases from V and 3 bases from J; junction bases left unmatched: 15. CDR3 residues: CASSPRGRTGVKDYGYTF. Written as DNA, the CDR3 is TGCGCCAGCAGCCCACGAGGTAGGACAGGGGTGAAGGACTATGGCTACACCTTC.

V is TRBV6-5 and J is TRBJ1-1; a possible D gene is TRBD1 (6 bases). Looked up from germline, CDR1 is MNHEY and CDR2 is SVGAGI. This CDR3 contains 12 residues. V lost 11 bases and J 6 bases, leaving 16 bases between the germline ends. The CDR3 DNA is TGTGCCTCATCTCGACAGGTCCCTGAAGCTTTCTTT. Translated, it gives CASSRQVPEAFF.

Here the CDR3 reads CSASREGGTDTQYF. CDR3 sequence (DNA): TGCAGTGCTAGTCGGGAGGGTGGCACAGATACGCAGTATTTT. The chain combines TRBV20-1 with TRBJ2-3, with 8 positions matching TRBD2. CDR3 size: 14 residues. The V gene's germline CDR1 is DFQATT and CDR2 SNEGSKA (reference sequence). V lost 3 bases, J lost 1 base, and 3 bases stayed unmatched.

The DNA for the CDR3 is TGTGCCAGCAGCACCGGGACCGAGGATCGCTACACCTTC. This gives the protein CASSTGTEDRYTF. The V gene is TRBV6-4, the J gene TRBJ1-2; D is possibly TRBD1 (5 bases). The V gene's germline CDR1 is MRHNA and CDR2 SNTAGT. The CDR3 loop spans 13 amino acids. The V end lost 6 bases, the J end lost 9 bases, and 17 bases lay between the germline ends.

The rearrangement uses TRBV27 and TRBJ2-1, with TRBD2 matching over 7 bases. CDR1 and CDR2 (germline): MNHEY, SMNVEV (reference sequence). This CDR3 region has 19 residues. The V segment lost 3 bases and the J segment 3 bases; nucleotides outside the gene matches: 17. This CDR3 is CASSFYSGGPSGNYNEQFF. In nucleotides, the CDR3 is TGTGCCAGCAGTTTTTATTCGGGCGGGCCTAGCGGAAACTACAATGAGCAGTTCTTC.